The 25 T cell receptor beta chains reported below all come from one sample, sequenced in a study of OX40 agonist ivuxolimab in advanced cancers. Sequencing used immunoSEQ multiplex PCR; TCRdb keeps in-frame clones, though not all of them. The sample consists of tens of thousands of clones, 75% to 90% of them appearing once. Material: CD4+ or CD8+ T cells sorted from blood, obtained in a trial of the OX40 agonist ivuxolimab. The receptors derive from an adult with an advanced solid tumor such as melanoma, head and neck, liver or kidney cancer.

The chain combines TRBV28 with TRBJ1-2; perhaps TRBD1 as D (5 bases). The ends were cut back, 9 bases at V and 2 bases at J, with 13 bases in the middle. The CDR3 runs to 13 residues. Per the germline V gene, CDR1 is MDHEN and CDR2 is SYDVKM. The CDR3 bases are TGTGCCAGTGGGGGAGTGGGAAACTATGGCTACACCTTC. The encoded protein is CASGGVGNYGYTF.

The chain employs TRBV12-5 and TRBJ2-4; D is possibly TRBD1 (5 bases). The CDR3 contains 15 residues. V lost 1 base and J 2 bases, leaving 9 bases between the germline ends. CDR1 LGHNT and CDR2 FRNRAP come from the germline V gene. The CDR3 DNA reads TGTGCTAGTGGTTTGGACAGGTCATCCAAAAACATTCAGTACTTC. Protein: CASGLDRSSKNIQYF.

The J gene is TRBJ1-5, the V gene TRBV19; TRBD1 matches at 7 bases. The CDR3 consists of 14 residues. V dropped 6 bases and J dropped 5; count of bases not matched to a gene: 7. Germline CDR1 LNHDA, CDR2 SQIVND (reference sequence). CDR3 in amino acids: CASRLDRDDQPQHF. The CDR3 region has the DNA TGTGCCAGTAGGCTTGACAGGGACGATCAGCCCCAGCATTTT.

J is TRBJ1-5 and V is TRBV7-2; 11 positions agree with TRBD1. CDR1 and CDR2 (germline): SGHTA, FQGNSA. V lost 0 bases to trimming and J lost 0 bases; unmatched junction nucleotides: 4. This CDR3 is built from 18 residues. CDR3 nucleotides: TGTGCCAGCAGCTTAGCAAGGACAGGGGGCTCTAGCAATCAGCCCCAGCATTTT. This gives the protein CASSLARTGGSSNQPQHF.

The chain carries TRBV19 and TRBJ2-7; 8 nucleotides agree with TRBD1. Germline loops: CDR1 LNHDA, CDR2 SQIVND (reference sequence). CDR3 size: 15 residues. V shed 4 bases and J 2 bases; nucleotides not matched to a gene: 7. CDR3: CASSSLTGATYEQYF. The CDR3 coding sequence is TGTGCCAGTAGTAGCCTGACAGGGGCTACCTACGAGCAGTACTTC.

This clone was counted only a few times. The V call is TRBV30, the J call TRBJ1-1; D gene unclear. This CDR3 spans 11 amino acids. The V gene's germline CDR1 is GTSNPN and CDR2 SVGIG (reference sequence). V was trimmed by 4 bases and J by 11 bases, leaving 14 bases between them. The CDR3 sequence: CAWTPLREAFF. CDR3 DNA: TGTGCCTGGACCCCCCTGAGGGAGGCTTTCTTT.

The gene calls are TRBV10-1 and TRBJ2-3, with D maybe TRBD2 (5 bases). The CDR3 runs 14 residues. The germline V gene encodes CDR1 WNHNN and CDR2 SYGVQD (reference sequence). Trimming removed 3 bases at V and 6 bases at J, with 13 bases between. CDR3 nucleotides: TGCGCCAGCAGTGATTCGGCGAGGACTGATACGCAGTATTTT. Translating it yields CASSDSARTDTQYF.

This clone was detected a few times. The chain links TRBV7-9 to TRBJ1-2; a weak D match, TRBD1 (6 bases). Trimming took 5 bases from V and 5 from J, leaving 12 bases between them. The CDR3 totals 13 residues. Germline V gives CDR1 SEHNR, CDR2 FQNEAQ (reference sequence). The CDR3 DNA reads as TGTGCCAGCAGCCGTTCCGACAGGTATGGCTACACCTTC. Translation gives CASSRSDRYGYTF.

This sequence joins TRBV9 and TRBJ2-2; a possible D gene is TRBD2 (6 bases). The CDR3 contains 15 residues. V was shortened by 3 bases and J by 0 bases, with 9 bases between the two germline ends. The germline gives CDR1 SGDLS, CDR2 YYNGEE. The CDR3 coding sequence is TGTGCCAGCAGCGCCGGGACTTCGAACACCGGGGAGCTGTTTTTT. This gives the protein CASSAGTSNTGELFF.

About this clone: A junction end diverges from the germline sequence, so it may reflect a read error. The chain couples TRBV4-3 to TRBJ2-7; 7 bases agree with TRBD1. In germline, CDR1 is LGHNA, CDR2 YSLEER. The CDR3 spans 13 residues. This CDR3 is CTSSQGTAYEQYF. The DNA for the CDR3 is TGCACCAGCAGCCAAGGGACAGCCTACGAGCAGTACTTC.

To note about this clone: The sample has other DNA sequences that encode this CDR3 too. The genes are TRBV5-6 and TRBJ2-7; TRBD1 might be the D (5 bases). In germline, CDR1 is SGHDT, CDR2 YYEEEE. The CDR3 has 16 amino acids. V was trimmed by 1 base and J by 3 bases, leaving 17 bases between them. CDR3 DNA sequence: TGTGCCAGCAGCTTGTCGGCAGGGATTGGGATCTACGAGCAGTACTTC. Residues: CASSLSAGIGIYEQYF.

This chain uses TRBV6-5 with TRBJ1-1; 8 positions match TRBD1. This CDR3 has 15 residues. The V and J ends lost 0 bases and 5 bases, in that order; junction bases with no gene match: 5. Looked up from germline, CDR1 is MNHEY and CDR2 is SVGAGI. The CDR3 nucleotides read TGTGCCAGCAGTTACTCGGGCAGGGGGCTGACTGAAGCTTTCTTT. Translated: CASSYSGRGLTEAFF.

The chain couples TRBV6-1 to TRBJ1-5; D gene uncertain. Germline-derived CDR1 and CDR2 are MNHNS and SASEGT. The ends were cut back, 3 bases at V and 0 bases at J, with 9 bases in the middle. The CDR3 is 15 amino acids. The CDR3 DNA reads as TGTGCCAGCAGTGATGGGAGTCTTAGCAATCAGCCCCAGCATTTT. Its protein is CASSDGSLSNQPQHF.

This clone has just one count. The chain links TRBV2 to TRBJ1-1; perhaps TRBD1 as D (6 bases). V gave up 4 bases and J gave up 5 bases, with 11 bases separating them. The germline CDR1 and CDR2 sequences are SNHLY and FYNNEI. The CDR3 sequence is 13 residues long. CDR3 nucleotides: TGTGCCAGCAGTGTGAAGGGGGGAACTGAAGCTTTCTTT. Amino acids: CASSVKGGTEAFF. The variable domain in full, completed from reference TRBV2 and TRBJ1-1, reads EPEVTQTPSHQVTQMGQEVILRCVPISNHLYFYWYRQILGQKVEFLVSFYNNEISEKSEIFDDQFSVERPDGSNFTLKIRSTKLEDSAMYFCASSVKGGTEAFFGQGTRLTVV.

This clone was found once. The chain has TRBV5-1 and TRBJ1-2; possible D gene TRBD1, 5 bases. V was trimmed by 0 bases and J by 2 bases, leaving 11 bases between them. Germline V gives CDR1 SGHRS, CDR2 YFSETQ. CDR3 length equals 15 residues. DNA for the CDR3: TGCGCCAGCAGCTTGGGAGGGGTAAGGAACTATGGCTACACCTTC. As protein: CASSLGGVRNYGYTF. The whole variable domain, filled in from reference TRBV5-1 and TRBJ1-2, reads KAGVTQTPRYLIKTRGQQVTLSCSPISGHRSVSWYQQTPGQGLQFLFEYFSETQRNKGNFPGRFSGRQFSNSRSEMNVSTLELGDSALYLCASSLGGVRNYGYTFGSGTRLTVV.

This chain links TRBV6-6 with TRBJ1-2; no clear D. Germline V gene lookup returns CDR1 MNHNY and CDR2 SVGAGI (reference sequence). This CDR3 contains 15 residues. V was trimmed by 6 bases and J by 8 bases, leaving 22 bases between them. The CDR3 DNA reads TGTGCCAGCAGGGACCTCGATATGGAAACAGAAGGCTACACCTTC. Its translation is CASRDLDMETEGYTF.

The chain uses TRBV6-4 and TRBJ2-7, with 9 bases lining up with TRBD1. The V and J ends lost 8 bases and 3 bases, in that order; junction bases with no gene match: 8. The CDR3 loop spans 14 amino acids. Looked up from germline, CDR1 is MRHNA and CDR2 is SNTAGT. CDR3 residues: CASLDRGSHYEQYF. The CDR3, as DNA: TGTGCCAGCCTAGACAGGGGGTCCCACTACGAGCAGTACTTC.

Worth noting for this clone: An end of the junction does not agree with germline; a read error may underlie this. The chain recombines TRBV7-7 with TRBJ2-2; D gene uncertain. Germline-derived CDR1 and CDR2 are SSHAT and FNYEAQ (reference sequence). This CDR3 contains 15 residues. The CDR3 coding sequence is TGTGCTAGCAGGCGAGACCTCACGAACACCGGGGAGCTGTTTTTT. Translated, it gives CASRRDLTNTGELFF.

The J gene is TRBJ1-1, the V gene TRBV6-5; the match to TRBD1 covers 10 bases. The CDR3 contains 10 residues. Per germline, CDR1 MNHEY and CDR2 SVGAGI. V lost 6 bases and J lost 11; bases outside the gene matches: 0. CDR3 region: CASRGQGAFF. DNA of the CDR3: TGTGCCAGCAGGGGACAGGGGGCTTTCTTT.

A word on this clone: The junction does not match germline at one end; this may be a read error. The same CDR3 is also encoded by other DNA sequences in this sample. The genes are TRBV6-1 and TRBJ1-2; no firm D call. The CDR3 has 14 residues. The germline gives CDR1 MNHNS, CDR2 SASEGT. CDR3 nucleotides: TGTGCCAGCAGCGAAGCGCGAGGGAACTATGGCTACACCTTC. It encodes CASSEARGNYGYTF.

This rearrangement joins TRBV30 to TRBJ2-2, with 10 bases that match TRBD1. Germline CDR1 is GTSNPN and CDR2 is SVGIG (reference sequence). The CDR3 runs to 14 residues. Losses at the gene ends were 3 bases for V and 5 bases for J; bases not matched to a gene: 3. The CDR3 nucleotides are TGTGCCTGGAGGAGGACAGGGGGAACCGGGGAGCTGTTTTTT. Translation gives CAWRRTGGTGELFF.

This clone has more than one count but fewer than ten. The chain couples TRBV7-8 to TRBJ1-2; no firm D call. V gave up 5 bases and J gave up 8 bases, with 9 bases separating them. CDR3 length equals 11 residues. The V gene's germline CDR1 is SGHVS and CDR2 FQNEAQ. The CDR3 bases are TGTGCCAGCAGCCCAGTGGAGGGCTACACCTTC. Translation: CASSPVEGYTF. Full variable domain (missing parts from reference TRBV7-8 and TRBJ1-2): GAGVSQSPRYKVAKRGQDVALRCDPISGHVSLFWYQQALGQGPEFLTYFQNEAQLDKSGLPSDRFFAERPEGSVSTLKIQRTQQEDSAVYLCASSPVEGYTFGSGTRLTVV.

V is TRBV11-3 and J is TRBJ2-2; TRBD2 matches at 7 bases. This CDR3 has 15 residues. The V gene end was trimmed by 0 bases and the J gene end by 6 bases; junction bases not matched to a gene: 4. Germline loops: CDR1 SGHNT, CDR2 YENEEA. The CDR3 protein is CASSLERGVAGELFF. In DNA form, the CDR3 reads TGTGCCAGCAGCTTAGAACGGGGGGTGGCCGGGGAGCTGTTTTTT.

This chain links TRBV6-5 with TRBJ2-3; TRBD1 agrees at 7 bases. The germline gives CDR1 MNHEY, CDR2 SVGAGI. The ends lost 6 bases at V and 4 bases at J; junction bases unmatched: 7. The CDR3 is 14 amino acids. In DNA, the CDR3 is TGTGCCAGCAGCTACGGGACAGCCTCAGATACGCAGTATTTT. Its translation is CASSYGTASDTQYF.

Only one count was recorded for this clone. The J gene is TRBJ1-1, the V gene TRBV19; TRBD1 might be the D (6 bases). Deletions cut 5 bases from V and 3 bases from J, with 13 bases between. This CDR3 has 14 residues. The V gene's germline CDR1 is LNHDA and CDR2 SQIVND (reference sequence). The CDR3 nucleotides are TGTGCCAGTAGTCTTTCGGGGGGCGACACTGAAGCTTTCTTT. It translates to CASSLSGGDTEAFF.